A single sample is the source of the 10 T cell receptor beta chains below, sequenced in a study of neurological immune-mediated disorders. TCRdb reprocessed the 5' RACE reads via MiXCR and lists one record per CDR3 protein. The sample holds roughly 88,000 distinct CDR3 sequences, 3% to 4% seen once. Material for sequencing was PBMCs. These receptor sequences come from a woman aged 45-65 years with multiple sclerosis.

This clonotype was found many times. The chain has TRBV29-1 and TRBJ2-7; 7 bases are a match to TRBD1. V lost 7 bases, J lost 0 bases, and 3 bases stayed unmatched. This CDR3 is built from 12 residues. CDR1 is SQVTM and CDR2 is ANQGSEA in the germline V gene. CDR3 DNA sequence: TGCAGCGCCGGGACAGCCTCCTACGAGCAGTACTTC. Residues: CSAGTASYEQYF.

In its sample, this clonotype was seen many times. The junction differs from germline at one of its ends, possibly a read error. The chain has TRBV7-7 and TRBJ2-1, with TRBD1 as a possible D gene (6 bases). This CDR3 has 14 residues. Germline CDR1 is SSHAT and CDR2 is FNYEAQ (reference sequence). CDR3 DNA: TGTGCTAGCAGCTTTAACAGGGAATACAATGAGCAGTTCTTC. It encodes CASSFNREYNEQFF. The full variable domain, its missing parts supplied by reference TRBV7-7 and TRBJ2-1, is GAGVSQSPRYKVTKRGQDVTLRCDPISSHATLYWYQQALGQGPEFLTYFNYEAQPDKSGLPSDRFSAERPEGSISTLTIQRTEQRDSAMYRCASSFNREYNEQFFGPGTRLTVL.

This clonotype was picked up a small number of times. The rearrangement joins TRBV10-3 to TRBJ1-2, with a possible D match to TRBD1 (5 bases). The V gene's germline CDR1 is ENHRY and CDR2 SYGVKD. The CDR3 runs to 15 residues. V lost 3 bases and J lost 6, with 17 bases in between. CDR3 protein: CAISETGTVTHGYTF. The CDR3 DNA reads as TGTGCCATCAGTGAAACCGGGACCGTGACCCATGGCTACACCTTC.

This clonotype was found many times. This chain connects TRBV5-1 to TRBJ1-2; TRBD1 agrees at 9 bases. With 4 bases clipped from V and 6 bases from J, the junction kept 10 bases outside the gene matches. CDR3 length equals 15 residues. The germline gives CDR1 SGHRS, CDR2 YFSETQ. For the CDR3, the DNA is TGCGCCAGCAGCGTGCCGGGACAGGGTTTCGATGGCTACACCTTC. This sequence encodes CASSVPGQGFDGYTF.

In this sample, this clonotype turned up many times. The CDR3 DNA follows: TGTGCCAGCAGCAACCGGGGCTACGAGCAGTACTTC. The encoded protein is CASSNRGYEQYF. The chain uses TRBV7-2 and TRBJ2-7; TRBD2 might be the D (5 bases). The CDR3 is made up of 12 amino acids. Trimming removed 5 bases from V and 3 bases from J, with 8 bases in between. Germline V gives CDR1 SGHTA, CDR2 FQGNSA.

This clonotype showed up many times. The chain carries TRBV5-1 and TRBJ2-1; D is uncertain. V lost 1 base and J lost 4, with 24 bases in between. Per germline, CDR1 SGHRS and CDR2 YFSETQ. This CDR3 is 19 amino acids long. The CDR3 spells CASSLIKTSRTVVYNEQFF. The CDR3 DNA sequence: TGCGCCAGCAGCTTGATTAAAACGTCGAGGACCGTGGTTTACAATGAGCAGTTCTTC.

This clonotype was detected many times. The V and J genes are TRBV5-1 and TRBJ1-2; no definite D call. The CDR3 spans 13 residues. Germline V gene sequence: CDR1 SGHRS, CDR2 YFSETQ. Trimming left V 5 bases short and J 1 base short, with 9 bases between. CDR3: CASRPVLNYGYTF. The CDR3, as DNA: TGCGCCAGCAGGCCAGTTCTTAACTATGGCTACACCTTC.

The table lists this clonotype with many counts. The chain employs TRBV7-2 and TRBJ2-3; possibly TRBD1 for D (6 bases). The germline V and J ends were trimmed by 5 bases and 2 bases, with 11 bases remaining between them. The CDR3 is made up of 14 amino acids. Per the germline V gene, CDR1 is SGHTA and CDR2 is FQGNSA. In DNA, the CDR3 is TGTGCCAGCAGCCCAGGGACACCCACAGATACGCAGTATTTT. As protein: CASSPGTPTDTQYF. The whole variable domain, filled in from reference TRBV7-2 and TRBJ2-3, reads GAGVSQSPSNKVTEKGKDVELRCDPISGHTALYWYRQSLGQGLEFLIYFQGNSAPDKSGLPSDRFSAERTGGSVSTLTIQRTQQEDSAVYLCASSPGTPTDTQYFGPGTRLTVL.

This clonotype appeared many times. The chain recombines TRBV10-3 with TRBJ2-7; 10 bases line up with TRBD2. Germline lookup yields CDR1 ENHRY and CDR2 SYGVKD. This CDR3 is 16 amino acids long. J lost 2 bases, V lost 6 bases, and 10 bases had no gene match. The CDR3 loop is CAIRGSGGVGTYEQYF. In nucleotides, the CDR3 is TGTGCCATCAGGGGAAGCGGGGGGGTTGGGACCTACGAGCAGTACTTC.

This clonotype was detected ten times or more. The J gene is TRBJ2-2, the V gene TRBV4-3; D might be TRBD2 (6 bases). The germline V gene has CDR1 LGHNA and CDR2 YSLEER. CDR3 size: 16 residues. V shed 0 bases and J shed 6 bases, with 14 bases lying between them. This chain's CDR3 is CASSQDLAPPPGELFF. In DNA, the CDR3 is TGCGCCAGCAGCCAAGACCTAGCGCCGCCCCCCGGGGAGCTGTTTTTT.